Here is one T cell receptor (beta chain) with its context. This entry is derived from a study of Ad26.COV2.S vaccination and SARS-CoV-2 variants. Looking at the study overall: Intramuscularly, Ad26.COV2.S was given either once or twice, 56 days apart.

Only in-frame clones appear in the TCRdb table, and some are missing; sequencing was by immunoSEQ multiplex PCR. The sample holds around 300,000 clones, 86% seen once. As for treatment: around 19 received Ad26.COV2.S at low or high dose, single or two shots; 5 received placebo; per-sample allocation not given. Samples came from day 63 after the first vaccine or placebo injection. An adult of 18-55 years in Boston served as donor. Its platform was an Ad26 vector, and its expressed antigen was Wuhan-strain SARS-CoV-2 spike. The CDR3 runs to 17 residues. V lost 5 bases to trimming and J lost 5 bases; unmatched junction nucleotides: 7. The germline V gene encodes CDR1 LNHDA and CDR2 SQIVND (reference sequence).

The specimen comprised peripheral blood, sampled in a trial of Ad26.COV2.S vaccine versus placebo. The TCR was taken from a person aged 18 to 65 who received the Ad26.COV2.S COVID-19 vaccine or a placebo. The chain is built from TRBV19 and TRBJ2-2, with TRBD2 matching 14 bases. The CDR3, as DNA: TGTGCCAGTAGTTCCCAAGGACTAGCGGGAGGTACCGGGGAGCTGTTTTTT. Protein sequence: CASSSQGLAGGTGELFF. Combining the CDR3 with reference TRBV19 and TRBJ2-2 gives the whole variable domain DGGITQSPKYLFRKEGQNVTLSCEQNLNHDAMYWYRQDPGQGLRLIYYSQIVNDFQKGDIAEGYSVSREKKESFPLTVTSAQKNPTAFYLCASSSQGLAGGTGELFFGEGSRLTVL.